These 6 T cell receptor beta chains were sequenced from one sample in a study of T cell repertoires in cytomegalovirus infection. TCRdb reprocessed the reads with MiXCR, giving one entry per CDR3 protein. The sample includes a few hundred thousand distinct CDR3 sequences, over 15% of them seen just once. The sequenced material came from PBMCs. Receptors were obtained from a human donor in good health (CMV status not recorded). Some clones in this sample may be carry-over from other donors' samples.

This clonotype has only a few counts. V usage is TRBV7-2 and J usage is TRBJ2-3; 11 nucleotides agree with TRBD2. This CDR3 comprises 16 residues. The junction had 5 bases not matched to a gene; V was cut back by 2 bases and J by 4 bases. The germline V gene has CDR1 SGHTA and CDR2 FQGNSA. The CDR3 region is CASSLTSGSYADTQYF. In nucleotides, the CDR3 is TGTGCCAGCAGCTTAACTAGCGGGAGTTATGCAGATACGCAGTATTTT.

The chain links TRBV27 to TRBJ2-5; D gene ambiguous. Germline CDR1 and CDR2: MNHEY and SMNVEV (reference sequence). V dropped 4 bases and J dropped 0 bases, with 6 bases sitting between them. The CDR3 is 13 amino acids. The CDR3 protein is CASSSIHQETQYF. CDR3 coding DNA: TGTGCCAGCAGTTCAATCCACCAAGAGACCCAGTACTTC.

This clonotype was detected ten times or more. The DNA for the CDR3 is TGTGCCAGCAGCTTGGGCCTAGTTTGGGATACGCAGTATTTT. Translation: CASSLGLVWDTQYF. This chain connects TRBV7-2 to TRBJ2-3; no firm D call. Germline V gene lookup returns CDR1 SGHTA and CDR2 FQGNSA. This CDR3 has 14 amino acids. The V end lost 3 bases, the J end lost 6 bases, and 13 bases lay between the germline ends.

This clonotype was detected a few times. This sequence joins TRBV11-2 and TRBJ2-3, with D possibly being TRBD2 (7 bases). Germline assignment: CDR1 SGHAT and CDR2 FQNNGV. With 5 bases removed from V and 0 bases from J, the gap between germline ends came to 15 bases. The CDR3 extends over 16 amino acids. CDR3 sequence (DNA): TGTGCCAGCAGCCTAGGGGGGGCTGTGAGCACAGATACGCAGTATTTT. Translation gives CASSLGGAVSTDTQYF.

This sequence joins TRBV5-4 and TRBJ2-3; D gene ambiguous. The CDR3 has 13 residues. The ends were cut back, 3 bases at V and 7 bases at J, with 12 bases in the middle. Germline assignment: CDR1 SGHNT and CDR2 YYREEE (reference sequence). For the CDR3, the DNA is TGTGCCAGCAGCTCGCAGCAGGAAAATACGCAGTATTTT. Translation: CASSSQQENTQYF.

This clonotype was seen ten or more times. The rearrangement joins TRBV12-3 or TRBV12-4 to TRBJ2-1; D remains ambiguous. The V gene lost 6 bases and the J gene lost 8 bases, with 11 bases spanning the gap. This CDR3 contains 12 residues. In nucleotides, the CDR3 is TGTGCCAGCAGCCCTGGGTCATATGAGCAGTTCTTC. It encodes CASSPGSYEQFF.